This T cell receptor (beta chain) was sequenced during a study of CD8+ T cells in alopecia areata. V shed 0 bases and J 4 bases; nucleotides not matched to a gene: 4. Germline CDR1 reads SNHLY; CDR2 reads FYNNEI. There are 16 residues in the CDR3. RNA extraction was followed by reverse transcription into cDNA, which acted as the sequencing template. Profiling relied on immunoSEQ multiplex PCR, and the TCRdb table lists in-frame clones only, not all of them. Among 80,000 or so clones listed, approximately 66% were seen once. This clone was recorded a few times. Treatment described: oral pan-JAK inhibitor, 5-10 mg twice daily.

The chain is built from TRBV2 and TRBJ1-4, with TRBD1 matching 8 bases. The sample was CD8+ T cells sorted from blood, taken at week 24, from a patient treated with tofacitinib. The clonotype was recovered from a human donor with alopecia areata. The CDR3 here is CASSEAGTGDNEKLFF. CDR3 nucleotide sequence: TGTGCCAGCAGTGAAGCGGGGACAGGCGATAATGAAAAACTGTTTTTT.